Here is one T cell receptor beta chain with its context. Germline V gives CDR1 MNHNS, CDR2 SASEGT. The CDR3 consists of 12 residues. V was shortened by 1 base and J by 12 bases, with 10 bases between the two germline ends. Splitting the CD4+ cells yielded a CD45RA+ naive subset and a CD45RA-negative memory subset. The data stem from a study of shared clonotypes between healthy human individuals. Execution of the assay was at deep level. The protocol was immunoSEQ multiplex PCR, while the TCRdb copy is restricted to in-frame clones and leaves out a portion. This sample has around 1.6 million clones, with approximately 98% found just once.

The TCR comes from a young man in good health. The rearrangement joins TRBV6-1 to TRBJ1-5, with D unresolved. The sample was naive CD4+ T cells sorted from blood. The subset is: CD45RA+ positively selected. The CDR3 DNA follows: TGTGCCAGCAGTGAAGGTCGCTGGGGCCAGCATTTT. Translating it yields CASSEGRWGQHF.